The 14 T cell receptor beta chains given below trace back to one sample, sequenced in a study of blood T cells in healthy people across ages. Combining a sample-barcoded 5' primer with a J-beta primer mix, a second PCR ran for roughly 7 to 12 cycles. Using its own MiXCR run on the 5' RACE reads, TCRdb lists one record per CDR3 protein. The table lists 600,000 or so distinct CDR3 sequences, 45% to 55% of them singletons. The source material was blood. The receptors were sampled from a man of 80 years or more in good health.

This clonotype was seen a handful of times. This sequence joins TRBV7-3 and TRBJ2-3; weak D call: TRBD1 (6 bases). This CDR3 comprises 13 residues. Between the trimmed V and J ends, which lost 10 bases and 2 bases, there was a span of 13 bases. Germline V CDR1 and CDR2: SGHTA, FQGTGA. The CDR3 bases are TGTGCCACCGCTAGGGACAACACAGATACGCAGTATTTT. Translation gives CATARDNTDTQYF. Using reference TRBV7-3 and TRBJ2-3 for the parts outside the CDR3, the full variable domain is GAGVSQTPSNKVTEKGKYVELRCDPISGHTALYWYRQSLGQGPEFLIYFQGTGAADDSGLPNDRFFAVRPEGSVSTLKIQRTERGDSAVYLCATARDNTDTQYFGPGTRLTVL.

The rearrangement links TRBV4-3 to TRBJ2-5, with 7 bases lining up with TRBD1. V dropped 4 bases and J dropped 4; count of bases not matched to a gene: 6. The CDR3 is 14 residues long. Looked up from germline, CDR1 is LGHNA and CDR2 is YSLEER. CDR3 nucleotide sequence: TGCGCCAGCAGCCCAACAGACAGGGCAGAGACCCAGTACTTC. Protein sequence: CASSPTDRAETQYF.

The chain combines TRBV30 with TRBJ2-1; TRBD1 is a possible D gene (5 bases). The germline V and J ends were trimmed by 2 bases and 4 bases, with 12 bases remaining between them. This CDR3 has 14 amino acids. Germline loops: CDR1 GTSNPN, CDR2 SVGIG (reference sequence). The CDR3 reads CAWSSSTDYNEQFF. The DNA of the CDR3 is TGTGCCTGGAGTTCCTCGACAGATTACAATGAGCAGTTCTTC.

This clonotype was counted only a few times. The V call is TRBV28, the J call TRBJ2-7; weak D call: TRBD1 (6 bases). Germline lookup yields CDR1 MDHEN and CDR2 SYDVKM. This CDR3 spans 13 amino acids. The V gene lost 7 bases and the J gene lost 6 bases, with 16 bases spanning the gap. The CDR3 nucleotides are TGTGCCAGCACCCTTCTCGTCAGGGGCGAGCAGTACTTC. Translating gives CASTLLVRGEQYF.

Ten or more counts support this clonotype. The chain employs TRBV6-6 and TRBJ1-6; D is possibly TRBD1 (5 bases). From germline, CDR1 is MNHNY and CDR2 SVGAGI (reference sequence). The CDR3 has 15 residues. V lost 2 bases and J lost 6, with 11 bases in between. CDR3 amino acids: CASSYDSGGNSPLHF. The CDR3 coding sequence is TGTGCCAGCAGTTACGACAGTGGCGGTAATTCACCCCTCCACTTT.

The V and J genes are TRBV12-3 or TRBV12-4 and TRBJ1-1, with D tentatively TRBD1 (5 bases). The CDR3 is 14 amino acids. The V end lost 4 bases, the J end lost 3 bases, and 12 bases lay between the germline ends. The CDR3 spells CASSWGREDTEAFF. CDR3 nucleotides: TGTGCCAGCAGTTGGGGCAGGGAGGACACTGAAGCTTTCTTT.

The chain links TRBV2 to TRBJ2-1; TRBD2 matches 10 bases. V shed 1 base, J shed 6 bases, and the junction held 6 bases outside the gene matches. The length of the CDR3 is 16 residues. Germline V gene lookup returns CDR1 SNHLY and CDR2 FYNNEI. CDR3 DNA: TGTGCCAGCAGTGAAGAAGAGCGGGGGGGCGGCAATGAGCAGTTCTTC. It encodes CASSEEERGGGNEQFF.

This clonotype was picked up a small number of times. The chain combines TRBV18 with TRBJ2-1; TRBD2 aligns across 14 bases. The CDR3 runs to 20 residues. The germline V gene encodes CDR1 KGHSH and CDR2 LQKENI. V lost 1 base to trimming and J lost 8 bases; unmatched junction nucleotides: 16. In DNA, the CDR3 is TGTGCCAGCTCACCACGCCTGACTAGCGGGGGGGCTGAAGGCATAGATGAGCAGTTCTTC. Translation: CASSPRLTSGGAEGIDEQFF.

This sequence joins TRBV20-1 and TRBJ2-4; 11 bases agree with TRBD2. CDR3 length: 18 residues. V gave up 2 bases and J gave up 2 bases; unmatched junction bases: 11. Germline V CDR1 and CDR2: DFQATT, SNEGSKA (reference sequence). The CDR3 sequence is CSARSTSGTGLTKNIQYF. The DNA of the CDR3 is TGCAGTGCTAGATCGACTAGCGGGACTGGTTTAACCAAAAACATTCAGTACTTC.

There are many counts of this clonotype. The J gene is TRBJ2-7, the V gene TRBV29-1; TRBD2 matches at 9 bases. Trimming removed 5 bases from V and 3 bases from J; junction bases left unmatched: 5. This CDR3 has 13 residues. Looked up from germline, CDR1 is SQVTM and CDR2 is ANQGSEA. The DNA of the CDR3 is TGCAGCGTTCGGGCTAGCGGGAACTACGAGCAGTACTTC. This gives the protein CSVRASGNYEQYF.

The chain recombines TRBV29-1 with TRBJ2-7; TRBD1 or TRBD2 may be the D gene (5 bases each). The J call could be wrong; TRBJ2-5 is a better fit for the DNA end. Germline V CDR1 and CDR2: SQVTM, ANQGSEA. There are 15 residues in the CDR3. In DNA form, the CDR3 reads TGCAGCGTTGCCCCGGGGCCCTTCAGAGGGGAGACCCAGTACTTC. The encoded protein is CSVAPGPFRGETQYF.

The chain recombines TRBV15 with TRBJ2-7; D uncertain. The length of the CDR3 is 14 residues. The V and J ends lost 0 bases and 8 bases respectively, with 14 bases between them. Germline CDR1 LNHNV, CDR2 YYDKDF (reference sequence). The chain's CDR3 is CATSRDSRAGKQYF. The DNA for the CDR3 is TGTGCCACCAGCAGAGATTCTCGGGCCGGCAAGCAGTACTTC.

This clonotype was seen many times. The chain links TRBV6-6 to TRBJ2-3; 8 nucleotides line up with TRBD1. Germline V gives CDR1 MNHNY, CDR2 SVGAGI (reference sequence). The CDR3 is made up of 16 amino acids. Germline trimming cut 6 bases from V and 2 bases from J; bases unmatched to any gene: 10. CDR3 region: CASRARGPTVTDTQYF. CDR3 DNA sequence: TGTGCCAGCAGAGCCAGGGGGCCTACCGTCACAGATACGCAGTATTTT.

This clonotype was counted only a few times. The chain recombines TRBV10-3 with TRBJ2-7; tentatively, D is TRBD2 (6 bases). Germline V CDR1 and CDR2: ENHRY, SYGVKD. The CDR3 is made up of 14 amino acids. Trimming took off 10 bases at V and 2 bases at J, with 18 bases between the two ends. The CDR3 sequence: CASPGGVPTYEQYF. The CDR3 nucleotides read TGTGCCAGCCCGGGCGGGGTTCCCACCTACGAGCAGTACTTC.